This T cell receptor beta chain was obtained from a study of OX40 agonist ivuxolimab in advanced cancers. Study-wide background: Aged roughly 23 to 79 with a mean of roughly 63 years, they were 82.7% male.

As regards this clone: Its antigen is still unknown.

Germline values: CDR1 MNHNS, CDR2 SASEGT. This CDR3 region has 15 residues. The V segment lost 7 bases and the J segment 11 bases; nucleotides outside the gene matches: 17. Data came from immunoSEQ multiplex PCR; TCRdb stores just in-frame clones and leaves some out. The table has more than 40,000 clones, approximately 88% seen once. General study findings and limits: Circulating CD4+ and CD8+ T cells showed clonal expansion by week 6 at 0.1 to 3.0 mg/kg.

This sample comprised CD4+ or CD8+ T cells sorted from blood, obtained in a trial of the OX40 agonist ivuxolimab. This TCR was sampled from an adult with an advanced solid tumor such as melanoma, head and neck, liver or kidney cancer. V is TRBV6-1 and J is TRBJ2-5, with 9 bases that match TRBD2. CDR3 in DNA: TGTGCCAGCAATATAAACAGCGGGGGGAGGGAAGAGCAGTACTTC. Translating it yields CASNINSGGREEQYF.